This T cell receptor beta chain was identified during a study of post-analysis software for immune sequencing data. Study outcomes and limitations: A few TRBV segments occurring more often in patients than controls included TRBV5-6, TRBV5-1 and TRBV20-1.

Every TCR beta cDNA library bore unique molecular identifiers. TCRdb re-derived calls from the PCR reads in MiXCR, one entry per CDR3 protein. This sample carries some 800,000 distinct CDR3 sequences, roughly 46% of them seen once, and the ten largest clones take roughly 5%. For this clonotype: Its target is not known.

This CDR3 contains 16 residues. The germline gives CDR1 SEHNR, CDR2 FQNEAQ (reference sequence). V lost 5 bases and J lost 0, with 16 bases in between. V gene TRBV7-9 combines with J gene TRBJ1-2; no reliable D call. Source material: blood. This TCR was recovered from a girl aged 5-17 years with multiple sclerosis. The CDR3 DNA reads as TGTGCCAGCAGCCGAGCCCGGGTCACCACTAACTATGGCTACACCTTC. Translating gives CASSRARVTTNYGYTF.